What follows describes a single T cell receptor (beta chain). This clonotype was seen more than once but under ten times. Its antigen target is currently unknown. It has no much larger one-base neighbor in the sample; base qualities were not kept. Sequences MDHEN (CDR1) and SYDVKM (CDR2) are obtained from the germline V gene. For this chain, trimming is 6 bases at the V end and 5 bases at the J end, and the number of junction bases without a gene match is 6. The CDR3 runs 15 amino acids, cysteine and phenylalanine included. Only the CDR3 part of the read is kept: 45 bases, read in frame from the first base. This sample was included in a study of identical twins (dated by TCRdb to about 2016). With respect to the entire study: To test whether fetal clonotypes persist, this study deep-sequenced TCR alpha and beta repertoires from monozygotic twins, from unrelated adults of various ages, and from cord blood. To rule out contamination, replicate twin experiments were performed at different times with different library preparation protocols.

All donors were healthy Caucasians. Using Miltenyi CD45RO+ enrichment and human naive T-cell isolation kits, memory (CD45RO+) and naive T cells were isolated from PBMC. General findings and caveats noted by the study authors: Invariant T cells such as MAIT and iNKT could partly confound zero-insertion analyses, although diverse VJ usage argued against such confounding for most clonotypes. Compared with coincidental sharing between unrelated individuals, out-of-frame TCR alpha sequences shared between twins had an excess of sequences with low generation probability. Conclusions relied on cross-sectional statistical analysis, since the same donors could not be followed over many years. Out-of-frame TCR alpha sharing in monozygotic twins was systematically underestimated by recombination models, whereas sharing between unrelated individuals was in agreement with the recombination models. A weaker excess of twin sharing was found in beta out-of-frame sequences because the signal-to-noise ratio was lowered by fewer shared sequences. Abundant cord blood beta clonotypes carried fewer insertions; young adult naive repertoires showed a weaker similar trend, while memory repertoires showed none.

Libraries were built with 5' RACE. The sequencer was an Illumina HiSeq 2000. Template switching added a universal primer binding site, and the final cDNA carried a unique molecular identifier that allowed TCR cDNA molecules to be counted accurately. Specific primers in the conserved constant-segment region were used to synthesize first-strand cDNA for the TCR alpha and beta chains. To control for contamination, every cDNA library was double barcoded, receiving both a SMART-Mk sample barcode and Illumina barcodes. Two successive PCR steps introduced TruSeq adapter sequences along with Illumina sample barcodes. Sequencing of the TCR alpha and beta cDNA libraries was done on the Illumina HiSeq platform using custom primers. Concerning the study's data processing: MiGEC was used to process raw reads and extract unique molecular identifiers, and MiXCR was used to find CDR3 positions. Recombination models were inferred per individual with the repgenHMM and IGoR tools using an EM algorithm. The tcR package in R was used for shared clonotype analysis, with sharing normalized by the product of cloneset sizes. To study raw recombination without the effects of thymic and clonal selection, out-of-frame nonproductive sequences were analyzed. Clones were called with MiXCR by TCRdb after fastp trimmed the public reads at Q25, and only in-frame beta chains were retained. Rows are combined by CDR3 protein, so each entry shows the most common genes and DNA. The V and J calls and clone size are TCRdb's, not the authors'. Recorded for this sample are 240,000 or so distinct CDR3 sequences; 10% to 13% of them occurred a single time. The biggest ten clones account for 9% to 10% of the sample.

The V gene is TRBV28 and the J gene is TRBJ2-3; 12 central bases correspond to TRBD2. The sample consisted of memory T cells sorted from blood. The cell subset or site tag for this specimen amounts to: CD45RO+ enriched T cells. The sequence was collected from a man aged 50 or older in good health. The CDR3 sequence is CASRTLAGGGDTQYF. The DNA sequence is TGTGCCAGCAGAACACTAGCGGGAGGCGGAGATACGCAGTATTTT.